This T cell receptor (beta chain) is from a study of regulatory dendritic cells for organ transplantation. Sorted T cells were CFSE-labeled and cultured 5 days with allogeneic regulatory or mature dendritic cells at 1:10. Produced via immunoSEQ multiplex PCR; TCRdb's table is partial and in-frame only. The table lists about 12,000 clones, roughly 69% of them singletons. Note on this clone: Its antigen is undetermined.

Material for sequencing was naive CD4+ T cells from blood cultured with regulatory dendritic cells. Stated subset: CD45RA+ naive T cells. The receptor was isolated from a human donor in good health.

The CDR3 DNA reads as TGTGCCAGCAGTGATCGGTTCGGGACAGACTACAATGAGCAGTTCTTC. Translating gives CASSDRFGTDYNEQFF. This rearrangement joins TRBV6-1 to TRBJ2-1; 7 bases are a match to TRBD1. The germline CDR1 and CDR2 sequences are MNHNS and SASEGT. The CDR3 covers 16 residues. With 3 bases clipped from V and 3 bases from J, the junction kept 8 bases outside the gene matches.